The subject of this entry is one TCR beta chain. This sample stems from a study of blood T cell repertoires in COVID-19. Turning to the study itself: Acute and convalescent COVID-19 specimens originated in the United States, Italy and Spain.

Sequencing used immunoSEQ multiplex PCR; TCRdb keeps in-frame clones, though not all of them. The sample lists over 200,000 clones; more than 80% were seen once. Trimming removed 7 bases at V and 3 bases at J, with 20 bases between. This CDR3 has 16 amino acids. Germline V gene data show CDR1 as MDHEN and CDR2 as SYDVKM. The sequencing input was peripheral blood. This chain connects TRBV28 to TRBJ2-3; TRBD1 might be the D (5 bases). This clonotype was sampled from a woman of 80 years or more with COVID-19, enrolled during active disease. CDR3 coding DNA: TGTGCCAGCACCCGACCGAAGGCAGGGATAACAGATACGCAGTATTTT. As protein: CASTRPKAGITDTQYF.